The 20 T cell receptor beta chains in this list originate from one sample, sequenced in a study of T cells in Graves' hyperthyroidism and ophthalmopathy. Amplified regions were TCR beta CDR3 sequences from RNA transcripts. When the TCR CDR3 underwent first-round RT-PCR, the HTBI primer set was used. Each CDR3 protein gets one entry after TCRdb re-called the multiplex PCR reads with MiXCR. In the table there are some 580,000 distinct CDR3 sequences, more than 15% of which are singletons. The sequenced material came from blood. Receptors were obtained from a woman aged 40 to 50 with Graves' ophthalmopathy.

In this sample, this clonotype turned up many times. V gene TRBV18 combines with J gene TRBJ1-2; 7 bases fit TRBD1. Germline V gene lookup returns CDR1 KGHSH and CDR2 LQKENI. CDR3 length: 16 amino acids. V lost 3 bases, J lost 2 bases, and 9 bases stayed unmatched. CDR3 nucleotides: TGTGCCAGCTCACCTCTCGGACAGGCTTTAAACTATGGCTACACCTTC. Translating gives CASSPLGQALNYGYTF.

This clonotype was detected only a few times. J is TRBJ2-1 and V is TRBV10-3; 7 bases agree with TRBD2. CDR3 length: 15 amino acids. Per the germline V gene, CDR1 is ENHRY and CDR2 is SYGVKD. Germline trimming cut 0 bases from V and 3 bases from J; bases unmatched to any gene: 2. CDR3 DNA: TGTGCCATCAGTGAGTCGGCGGGAGTCTACAATGAGCAGTTCTTC. Its translation is CAISESAGVYNEQFF.

This clonotype has more than one count but fewer than ten. The V gene is TRBV19, the J gene TRBJ2-1; no firm D call. CDR3 length equals 12 residues. CDR1 is LNHDA and CDR2 is SQIVND in the germline V gene (reference sequence). V was clipped by 3 bases and J by 7 bases, with 7 bases between them. The CDR3 region is CASSMVWNEQFF. The CDR3, as DNA: TGTGCCAGTAGTATGGTGTGGAATGAGCAGTTCTTC.

This clonotype was seen a few times. The chain uses TRBV9 and TRBJ2-7, with 9 bases lining up with TRBD1. From germline, CDR1 is SGDLS and CDR2 YYNGEE. The CDR3 covers 15 residues. V lost 1 base, J lost 4 bases, and 6 bases stayed unmatched. The DNA for the CDR3 is TGTGCCAGCAGCGTACAACAGGGGGCTGCGTACGAGCAGTACTTC. This sequence encodes CASSVQQGAAYEQYF.

The table lists this clonotype with many counts. The chain employs TRBV15 and TRBJ1-1, with D tentatively TRBD1 (5 bases). The CDR3 consists of 16 residues. Trimming shortened V by 1 base and J by 5 bases, and 17 bases separated the two germline ends. The V gene's germline CDR1 is LNHNV and CDR2 YYDKDF (reference sequence). The CDR3 reads CATSRATGTLGTEAFF. CDR3 DNA: TGTGCCACCAGCAGAGCTACCGGGACCCTCGGGACTGAAGCTTTCTTT.

This clonotype was seen a few times. The chain combines TRBV20-1 with TRBJ2-1, with D tentatively TRBD1 (5 bases). The CDR3 is 14 amino acids. Trimming took 6 bases from V and 8 from J, leaving 20 bases between them. CDR1 and CDR2 from the germline V gene are DFQATT and SNEGSKA (reference sequence). The CDR3 loop reads CSASHRSKGDEQFF. DNA for the CDR3: TGCAGTGCATCGCACAGGAGCAAAGGGGATGAGCAGTTCTTC.

The chain links TRBV20-1 to TRBJ2-1; maybe TRBD1 (6 bases). Per germline, CDR1 DFQATT and CDR2 SNEGSKA (reference sequence). Between the trimmed V and J ends, which lost 2 bases and 1 base, there was a span of 15 bases. The CDR3 is 16 residues long. The CDR3 DNA is TGCAGTGCTAGACCTCAGGGGCCCGCTTCCTACAATGAGCAGTTCTTC. As protein: CSARPQGPASYNEQFF.

This clonotype appeared many times. The V call is TRBV12-3 or TRBV12-4, the J call TRBJ1-5; TRBD1 agrees at 7 bases. This CDR3 has 14 residues. Trimming took 4 bases from V and 6 from J; bases not matched to a gene: 6. The CDR3 DNA sequence: TGTGCCAGCAGTTCGAGGGGGCCTGGTCAGCCCCAGCATTTT. Translation: CASSSRGPGQPQHF.

This clonotype was observed a few times. The genes are TRBV6-1 and TRBJ2-7; TRBD2 is a possible D gene (6 bases). The CDR3 is made up of 14 amino acids. Trimming took off 7 bases at V and 4 bases at J, with 17 bases between the two ends. The germline CDR1 and CDR2 sequences are MNHNS and SASEGT. The CDR3 bases are TGTGCCAGCACCCTTCCCGGGAGACTTTACGAGCAGTACTTC. Amino acid sequence: CASTLPGRLYEQYF.

This clonotype has a handful of counts. V usage is TRBV19 and J usage is TRBJ2-1, with 7 bases lining up with TRBD2. Germline assignment: CDR1 LNHDA and CDR2 SQIVND (reference sequence). The V segment lost 5 bases and the J segment 9 bases; nucleotides outside the gene matches: 10. The CDR3 contains 14 residues. This CDR3 is CASSLAAGVSEQFF. DNA of the CDR3: TGTGCCAGTAGTCTCGCGGCGGGAGTCAGTGAGCAGTTCTTC.

This clonotype was detected a few times. The chain uses TRBV18 and TRBJ1-5; D remains unclear. The CDR3 totals 13 residues. The germline gives CDR1 KGHSH, CDR2 LQKENI. V lost 3 bases and J 4 bases, leaving 7 bases between the germline ends. Here the CDR3 reads CASSPEANQPQHF. The DNA of the CDR3 is TGTGCCAGCTCACCGGAGGCGAATCAGCCCCAGCATTTT.

This clonotype was seen at least ten times. The V and J genes are TRBV12-3 or TRBV12-4 and TRBJ1-2; TRBD1 agrees at 7 bases. The CDR3 runs to 12 residues. Trimming removed 7 bases from V and 8 bases from J; junction bases left unmatched: 7. Written as DNA, the CDR3 is TGTGCCAGCACCACGACAGGGAGCGGCTACACCTTC. It encodes CASTTTGSGYTF.

This clonotype was recorded many times. The rearrangement links TRBV5-1 to TRBJ2-3; 13 nucleotides agree with TRBD2. Germline V lookup: CDR1 SGHRS, CDR2 YFSETQ. The ends lost 5 bases at V and 6 bases at J; junction bases unmatched: 6. The CDR3 has 15 amino acids. CDR3 loop: CASRGLAGPGDTQYF. In nucleotides, the CDR3 is TGCGCCAGCAGGGGACTAGCGGGACCTGGGGATACGCAGTATTTT. The full variable domain, rest sourced from reference TRBV5-1 and TRBJ2-3, is KAGVTQTPRYLIKTRGQQVTLSCSPISGHRSVSWYQQTPGQGLQFLFEYFSETQRNKGNFPGRFSGRQFSNSRSEMNVSTLELGDSALYLCASRGLAGPGDTQYFGPGTRLTVL.

In this sample, this clonotype turned up many times. The CDR3 DNA is TGTGCCAGCAGTTTGCAGGGTGCCATTCAGTACTTC. It yields the protein CASSLQGAIQYF. The V and J genes are TRBV12-3 or TRBV12-4 and TRBJ2-4, with D possibly matching TRBD1 (5 bases). V lost 3 bases, J lost 9 bases, and 9 bases lay in between. The CDR3 sequence is 12 residues long.

This clonotype was seen ten or more times. The chain has TRBV12-3 or TRBV12-4 and TRBJ1-6; 10 bases align to TRBD1. The CDR3 is made up of 16 amino acids. V dropped 1 base and J dropped 8; count of bases not matched to a gene: 5. The CDR3 spells CASSLVLGTGDSPLHF. Here the CDR3 DNA reads TGTGCCAGCAGTTTAGTTCTCGGGACAGGGGATTCACCCCTCCACTTT.

The rearrangement links TRBV6-2 or TRBV6-3 to TRBJ2-3, with TRBD2 matching 10 bases. Looked up from germline, CDR1 is MNHEY and CDR2 is SVGEGT. V lost 6 bases and J lost 7; bases outside the gene matches: 10. The CDR3 contains 15 residues. DNA for the CDR3: TGTGCCAGCAGCCCCCCGCTAGCGGGGGATCATACGCAGTATTTT. Translated: CASSPPLAGDHTQYF.

This clonotype was seen at least ten times. The chain recombines TRBV11-3 with TRBJ2-3; 11 bases are a match to TRBD1. Germline CDR1 reads SGHNT; CDR2 reads YENEEA. The junction had 6 bases not matched to a gene; V was cut back by 5 bases and J by 5 bases. The CDR3 length is 15 residues. The CDR3 spells CASSPRTGGEDTQYF. In DNA form, the CDR3 reads TGTGCCAGCAGCCCCCGGACAGGGGGCGAAGATACGCAGTATTTT.

This clonotype was detected ten times or more. The chain joins TRBV6-1 to TRBJ2-7, with D perhaps matching TRBD1 (6 bases). Per germline, CDR1 MNHNS and CDR2 SASEGT. Trimming cost V 5 bases and J 2 bases, with 10 bases left between them. This CDR3 comprises 13 residues. CDR3 in DNA: TGTGCCAGCAGTCAACAGGGTACCTACGAGCAGTACTTC. This encodes CASSQQGTYEQYF.

This clonotype was seen many times. This chain uses TRBV6-1 with TRBJ2-2; TRBD2 aligns across 7 bases. In germline, CDR1 is MNHNS, CDR2 SASEGT. The ends lost 0 bases at V and 4 bases at J; junction bases unmatched: 2. The CDR3 is 15 residues long. CDR3 residues: CASSEASGTTGELFF. In nucleotides, the CDR3 is TGTGCCAGCAGTGAAGCGAGCGGGACCACCGGGGAGCTGTTTTTT.

This clonotype was picked up many times. V gene TRBV3-1 combines with J gene TRBJ1-6; TRBD1 matches 10 bases. The CDR3 spans 14 residues. The ends lost 4 bases at V and 10 bases at J; junction bases unmatched: 4. Germline CDR1 is LGHDT and CDR2 is YNNKEL (reference sequence). DNA of the CDR3: TGTGCCAGCAGCCGGGGACAGGGGCGGTCACCCCTCCACTTT. Amino acids: CASSRGQGRSPLHF.